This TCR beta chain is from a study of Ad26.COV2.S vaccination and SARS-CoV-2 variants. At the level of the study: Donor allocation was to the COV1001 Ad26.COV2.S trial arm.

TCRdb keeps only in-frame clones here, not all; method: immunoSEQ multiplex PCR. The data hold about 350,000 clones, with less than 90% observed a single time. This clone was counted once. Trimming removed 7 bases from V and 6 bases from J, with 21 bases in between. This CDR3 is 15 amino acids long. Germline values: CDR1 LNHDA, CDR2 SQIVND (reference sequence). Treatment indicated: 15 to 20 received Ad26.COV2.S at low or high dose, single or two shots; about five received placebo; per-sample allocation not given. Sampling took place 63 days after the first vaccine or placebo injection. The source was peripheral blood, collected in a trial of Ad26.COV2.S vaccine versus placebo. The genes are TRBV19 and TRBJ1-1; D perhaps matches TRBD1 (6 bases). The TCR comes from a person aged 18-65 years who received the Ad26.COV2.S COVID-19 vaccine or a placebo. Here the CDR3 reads CASTTRGVTTAEAFF. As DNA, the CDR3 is TGTGCCAGTACAACGAGGGGGGTTACCACCGCTGAAGCTTTCTTT.